This T cell receptor (beta chain) emerged from a study of blood T cells in healthy people across ages. Study details: The capture of about one barcoded beta molecule per two T cells was achieved by template switching. Findings and limits, study-wide: Per million T cells, TCR beta diversity dropped roughly linearly as age increased. The percentage of naive T cells correlated strongly with TCR beta diversity.

A second roughly 6 to 12 cycle PCR used barcoded and J-beta primers. From the 5' RACE reads, TCRdb called clonotypes with MiXCR, one entry per CDR3 protein. The table records some 1.7 million distinct CDR3 sequences, roughly 27% of them present only once. Germline loops: CDR1 MDHEN, CDR2 SYDVKM. Unmatched junction bases numbered 6, after V lost 7 bases and J lost 0 bases. The CDR3 sequence is 15 residues long. A word on this clonotype: Antigen: not known.

Each of the donors had roughly 10 milliliters of peripheral blood drawn into EDTA-treated Vacutainer tubes. The source of this sequence is a woman under 40 in good health. This sequence joins TRBV28 and TRBJ1-1; 9 bases are a match to TRBD1. Sequencing was carried out using blood. This CDR3 reads CASNVQGAMNTEAFF. CDR3 bases: TGTGCCAGCAACGTACAGGGGGCCATGAACACTGAAGCTTTCTTT. Full variable domain (missing parts from reference TRBV28 and TRBJ1-1): DVKVTQSSRYLVKRTGEKVFLECVQDMDHENMFWYRQDPGLGLRLIYFSYDVKMKEKGDIPEGYSVSREKKERFSLILESASTNQTSMYLCASNVQGAMNTEAFFGQGTRLTVV.